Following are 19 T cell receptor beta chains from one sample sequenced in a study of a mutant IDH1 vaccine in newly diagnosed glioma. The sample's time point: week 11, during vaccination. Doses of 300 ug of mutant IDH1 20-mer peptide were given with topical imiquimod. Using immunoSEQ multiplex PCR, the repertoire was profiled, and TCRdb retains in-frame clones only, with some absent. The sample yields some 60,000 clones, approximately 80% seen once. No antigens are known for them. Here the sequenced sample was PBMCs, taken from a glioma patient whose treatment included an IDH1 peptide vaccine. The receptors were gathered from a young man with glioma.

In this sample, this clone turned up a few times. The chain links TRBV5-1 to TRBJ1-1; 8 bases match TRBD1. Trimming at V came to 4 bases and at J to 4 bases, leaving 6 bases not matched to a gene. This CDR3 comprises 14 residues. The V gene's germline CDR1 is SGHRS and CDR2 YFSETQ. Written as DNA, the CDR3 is TGCGCCAGCAGCCAAACCACAGGGGGCACTGAAGCTTTCTTT. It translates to CASSQTTGGTEAFF.

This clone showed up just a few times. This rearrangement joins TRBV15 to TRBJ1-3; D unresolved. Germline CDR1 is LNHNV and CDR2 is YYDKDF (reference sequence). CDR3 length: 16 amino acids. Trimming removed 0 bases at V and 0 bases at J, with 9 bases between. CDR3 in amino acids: CATSRDRTHSGNTIYF. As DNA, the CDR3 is TGTGCCACCAGCAGAGATCGAACTCACTCTGGAAACACCATATATTTT.

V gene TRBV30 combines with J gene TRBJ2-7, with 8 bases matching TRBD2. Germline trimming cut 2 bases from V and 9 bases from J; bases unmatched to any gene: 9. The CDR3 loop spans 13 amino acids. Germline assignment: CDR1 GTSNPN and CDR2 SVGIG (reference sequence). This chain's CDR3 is CAWSITSGAGQYF. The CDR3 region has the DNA TGTGCCTGGAGTATCACTAGCGGAGCAGGGCAGTACTTC. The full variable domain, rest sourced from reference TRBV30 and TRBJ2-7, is SQTIHQWPATLVQPVGSPLSLECTVEGTSNPNLYWYRQAAGRGLQLLFYSVGIGQISSEVPQNLSASRPQDRQFILSSKKLLLSDSGFYLCAWSITSGAGQYFGPGTRLTVT.

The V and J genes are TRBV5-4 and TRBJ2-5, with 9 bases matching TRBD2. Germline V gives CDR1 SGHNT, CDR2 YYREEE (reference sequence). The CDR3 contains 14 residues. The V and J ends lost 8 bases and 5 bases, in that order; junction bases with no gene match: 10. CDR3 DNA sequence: TGTGCCAGTTCCCATAGCGGGGGTCGGGAGACCCAGTACTTC. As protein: CASSHSGGRETQYF.

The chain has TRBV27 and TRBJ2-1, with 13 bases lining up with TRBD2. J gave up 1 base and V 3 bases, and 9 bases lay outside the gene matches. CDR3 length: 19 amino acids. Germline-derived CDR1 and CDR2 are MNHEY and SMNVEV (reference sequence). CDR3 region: CASSFPTSGGPYSYNEQFF. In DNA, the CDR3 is TGTGCCAGCAGTTTTCCGACTAGCGGGGGGCCCTATTCCTACAATGAGCAGTTCTTC.

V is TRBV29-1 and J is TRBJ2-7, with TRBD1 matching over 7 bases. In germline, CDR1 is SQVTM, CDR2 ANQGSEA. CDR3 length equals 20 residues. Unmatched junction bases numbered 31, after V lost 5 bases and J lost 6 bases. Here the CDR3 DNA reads TGCAGCGTTAACTCTGGACAGGTAGGGGTTCAAGATATGGGCAACTCCGAGCAGTACTTC. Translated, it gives CSVNSGQVGVQDMGNSEQYF.

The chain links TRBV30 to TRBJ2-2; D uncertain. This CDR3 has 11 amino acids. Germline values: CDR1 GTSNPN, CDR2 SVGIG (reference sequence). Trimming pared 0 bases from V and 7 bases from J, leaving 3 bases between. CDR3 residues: CAWSVGGELFF. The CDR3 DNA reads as TGTGCCTGGAGTGTAGGCGGGGAGCTGTTTTTT. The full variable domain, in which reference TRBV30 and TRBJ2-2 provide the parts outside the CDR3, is SQTIHQWPATLVQPVGSPLSLECTVEGTSNPNLYWYRQAAGRGLQLLFYSVGIGQISSEVPQNLSASRPQDRQFILSSKKLLLSDSGFYLCAWSVGGELFFGEGSRLTVL.

The CDR3 region is CASSLFGGRYGYTF. CDR3 DNA sequence: TGTGCCAGCAGCTTATTCGGCGGACGCTATGGCTACACCTTC. The chain links TRBV7-3 to TRBJ1-2; D not resolved. CDR1 is SGHTA and CDR2 is FQGTGA in the germline V gene. The CDR3 length is 14 residues. Trimming stripped 2 bases from V and 4 bases from J, with 11 bases between.

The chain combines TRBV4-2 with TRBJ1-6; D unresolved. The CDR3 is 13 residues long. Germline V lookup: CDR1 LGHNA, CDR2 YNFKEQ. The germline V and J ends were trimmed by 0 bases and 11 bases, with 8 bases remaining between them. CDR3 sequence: CASSQDQNAPLHF. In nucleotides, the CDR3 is TGTGCCAGCAGCCAAGACCAGAATGCACCCCTCCACTTT.

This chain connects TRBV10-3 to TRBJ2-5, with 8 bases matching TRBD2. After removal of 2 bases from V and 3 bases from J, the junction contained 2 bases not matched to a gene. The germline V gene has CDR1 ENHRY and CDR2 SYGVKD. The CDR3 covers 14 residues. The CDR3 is CAISEGLAKETQYF. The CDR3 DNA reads TGTGCCATCAGTGAGGGACTAGCTAAAGAGACCCAGTACTTC.

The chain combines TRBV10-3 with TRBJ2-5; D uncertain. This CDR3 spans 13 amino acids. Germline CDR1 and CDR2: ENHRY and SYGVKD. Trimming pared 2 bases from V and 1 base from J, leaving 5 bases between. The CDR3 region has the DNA TGTGCCATCAGTGAGGGGGTCCAAGAGACCCAGTACTTC. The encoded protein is CAISEGVQETQYF.

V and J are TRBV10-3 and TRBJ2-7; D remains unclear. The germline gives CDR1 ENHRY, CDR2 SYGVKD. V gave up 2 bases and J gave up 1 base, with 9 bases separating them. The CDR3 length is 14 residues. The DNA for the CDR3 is TGTGCCATCAGTGAGAGGGTCAGTTCCTACGAGCAGTACTTC. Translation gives CAISERVSSYEQYF.

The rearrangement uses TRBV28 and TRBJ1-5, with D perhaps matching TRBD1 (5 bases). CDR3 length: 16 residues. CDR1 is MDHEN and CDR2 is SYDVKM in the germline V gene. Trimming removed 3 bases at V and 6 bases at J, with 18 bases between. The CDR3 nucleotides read TGTGCCAGCAGTTTCGGGGGTTACCCGGGAAGTCAGCCCCAGCATTTT. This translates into CASSFGGYPGSQPQHF.

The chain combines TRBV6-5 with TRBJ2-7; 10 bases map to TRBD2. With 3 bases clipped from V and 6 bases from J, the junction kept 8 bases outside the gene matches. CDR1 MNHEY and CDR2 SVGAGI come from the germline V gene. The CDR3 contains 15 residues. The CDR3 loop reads CASSYRLAGEGEQYF. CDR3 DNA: TGTGCCAGCAGTTATAGGCTAGCGGGAGAGGGCGAGCAGTACTTC.

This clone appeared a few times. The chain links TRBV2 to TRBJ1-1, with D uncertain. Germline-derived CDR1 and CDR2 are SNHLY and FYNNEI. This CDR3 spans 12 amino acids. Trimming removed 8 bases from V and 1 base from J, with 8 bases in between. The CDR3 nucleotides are TGTGCCAGCGTGGAAGGGAACACTGAAGCTTTCTTT. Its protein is CASVEGNTEAFF.

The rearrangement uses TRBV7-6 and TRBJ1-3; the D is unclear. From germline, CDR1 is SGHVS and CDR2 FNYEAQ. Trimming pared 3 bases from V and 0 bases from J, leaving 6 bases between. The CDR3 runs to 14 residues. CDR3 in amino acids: CASSFGDSGNTIYF. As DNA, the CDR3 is TGTGCCAGCAGCTTCGGCGACTCTGGAAACACCATATATTTT.

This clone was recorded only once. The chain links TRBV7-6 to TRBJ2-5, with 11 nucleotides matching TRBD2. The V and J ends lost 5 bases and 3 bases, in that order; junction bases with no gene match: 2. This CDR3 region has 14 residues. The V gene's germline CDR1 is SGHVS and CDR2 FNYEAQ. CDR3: CASSRGLAEETQYF. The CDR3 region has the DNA TGTGCCAGCAGCAGGGGACTAGCGGAAGAGACCCAGTACTTC.

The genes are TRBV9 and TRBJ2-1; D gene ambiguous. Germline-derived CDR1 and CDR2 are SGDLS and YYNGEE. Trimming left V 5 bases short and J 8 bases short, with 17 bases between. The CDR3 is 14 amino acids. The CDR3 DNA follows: TGTGCCAGCAGGCGGAGTGAAGGGTGGCATGAGCAGTTCTTC. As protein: CASRRSEGWHEQFF.

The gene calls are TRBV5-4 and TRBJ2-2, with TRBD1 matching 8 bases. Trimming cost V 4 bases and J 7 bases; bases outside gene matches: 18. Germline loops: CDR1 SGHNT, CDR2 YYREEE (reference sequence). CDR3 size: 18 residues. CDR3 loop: CASSPGQGISPSRGELFF. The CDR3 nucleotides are TGTGCCAGCAGCCCTGGACAGGGAATTAGCCCAAGTCGCGGGGAGCTGTTTTTT. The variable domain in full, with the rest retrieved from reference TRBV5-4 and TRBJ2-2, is ETGVTQSPTHLIKTRGQQVTLRCSSQSGHNTVSWYQQALGQGPQFIFQYYREEENGRGNFPPRFSGLQFPNYSSELNVNALELDDSALYLCASSPGQGISPSRGELFFGEGSRLTVL.